This T cell receptor (beta chain) stems from a study of blood T cell repertoires in COVID-19. The wider study: Samples representing acute and convalescent COVID-19 were sourced from the United States, Italy and Spain. PBMCs, B-cell-depleted T cells, or T cells were the source of the cDNA or gDNA that made up the material.

Germline loops: CDR1 MNHEY, CDR2 SMNVEV (reference sequence). V gave up 4 bases and J gave up 6 bases, with 13 bases separating them. The CDR3 runs to 13 residues. Original handling: The authors estimated nucleated cell counts from reference gene primer amplification. Libraries were prepared by immunoSEQ multiplex PCR; TCRdb keeps only in-frame clonotypes and omits some of them. That table furnishes V, J and clone size, whereas the DNA furnished D and trimming. The top ten hold 4.3% of the sample, which has hundreds of thousands of clones, 85% to 90% seen once. Input material: peripheral blood. The rearrangement links TRBV27 to TRBJ2-7; possibly TRBD1 for D (5 bases). This clonotype originated in a woman aged 30 to 39 with acute or convalescent COVID-19. Here the CDR3 reads CASSWQGSGEQYF. DNA for the CDR3: TGTGCCAGCAGTTGGCAGGGCTCGGGCGAGCAGTACTTC.